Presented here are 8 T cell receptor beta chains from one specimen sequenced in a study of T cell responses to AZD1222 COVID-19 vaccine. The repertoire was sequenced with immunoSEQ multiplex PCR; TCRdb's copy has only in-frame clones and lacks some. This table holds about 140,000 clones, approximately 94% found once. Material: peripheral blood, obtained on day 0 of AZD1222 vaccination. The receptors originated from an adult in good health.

CDR3 region: CASSSRSGSGNTIYF. As DNA, the CDR3 is TGTGCCAGCAGCTCCAGGAGTGGGTCTGGAAACACCATATATTTT. The J gene is TRBJ1-3, the V gene TRBV7-9; the D is unclear. V was trimmed by 4 bases and J by 1 base, leaving 11 bases between them. Germline CDR1 and CDR2: SEHNR and FQNEAQ (reference sequence). CDR3 size: 15 residues.

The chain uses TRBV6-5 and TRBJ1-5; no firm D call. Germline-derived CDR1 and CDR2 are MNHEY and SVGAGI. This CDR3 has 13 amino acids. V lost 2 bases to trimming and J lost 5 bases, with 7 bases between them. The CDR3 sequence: CASSYKADQPQHF. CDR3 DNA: TGTGCCAGCAGTTACAAAGCAGATCAGCCCCAGCATTTT.

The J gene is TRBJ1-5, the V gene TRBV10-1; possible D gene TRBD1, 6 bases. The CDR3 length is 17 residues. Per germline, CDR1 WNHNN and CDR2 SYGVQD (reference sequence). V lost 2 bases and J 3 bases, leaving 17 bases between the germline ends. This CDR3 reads CASSEEPRQEANQPQHF. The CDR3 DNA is TGCGCCAGCAGTGAGGAACCACGACAGGAGGCCAATCAGCCCCAGCATTTT.

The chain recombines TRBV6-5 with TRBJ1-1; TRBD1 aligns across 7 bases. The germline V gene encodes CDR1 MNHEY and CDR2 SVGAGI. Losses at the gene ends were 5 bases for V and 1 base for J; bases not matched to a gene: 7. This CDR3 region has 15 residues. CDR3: CASSTQTGPNTEAFF. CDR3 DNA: TGTGCCAGCAGTACCCAGACAGGGCCGAACACTGAAGCTTTCTTT.

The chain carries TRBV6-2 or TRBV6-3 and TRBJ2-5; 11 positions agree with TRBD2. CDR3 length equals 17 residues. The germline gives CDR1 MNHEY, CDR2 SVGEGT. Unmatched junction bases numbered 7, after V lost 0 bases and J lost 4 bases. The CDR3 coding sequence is TGTGCCAGCAGTTACTCGTCCCTAGCGGGGGGTTCAGAGACCCAGTACTTC. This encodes CASSYSSLAGGSETQYF.

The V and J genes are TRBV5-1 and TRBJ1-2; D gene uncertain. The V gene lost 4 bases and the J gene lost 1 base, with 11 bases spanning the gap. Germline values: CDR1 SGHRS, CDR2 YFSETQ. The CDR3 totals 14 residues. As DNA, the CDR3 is TGCGCCAGCAGCCCGGACGGAGTTAACTATGGCTACACCTTC. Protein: CASSPDGVNYGYTF.

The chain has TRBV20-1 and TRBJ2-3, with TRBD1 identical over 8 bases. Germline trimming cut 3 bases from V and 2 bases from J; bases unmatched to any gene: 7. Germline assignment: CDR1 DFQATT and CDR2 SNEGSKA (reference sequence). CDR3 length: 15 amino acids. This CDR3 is CSASWEQGVTDTQYF. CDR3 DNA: TGCAGTGCTAGTTGGGAACAGGGGGTCACAGATACGCAGTATTTT.

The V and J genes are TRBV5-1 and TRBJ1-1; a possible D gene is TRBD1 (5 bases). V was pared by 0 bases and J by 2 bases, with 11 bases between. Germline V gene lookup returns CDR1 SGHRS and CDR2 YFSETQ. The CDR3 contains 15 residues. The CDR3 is CASSLVAGSNTEAFF. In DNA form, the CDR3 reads TGCGCCAGCAGCTTGGTGGCAGGGTCAAACACTGAAGCTTTCTTT.